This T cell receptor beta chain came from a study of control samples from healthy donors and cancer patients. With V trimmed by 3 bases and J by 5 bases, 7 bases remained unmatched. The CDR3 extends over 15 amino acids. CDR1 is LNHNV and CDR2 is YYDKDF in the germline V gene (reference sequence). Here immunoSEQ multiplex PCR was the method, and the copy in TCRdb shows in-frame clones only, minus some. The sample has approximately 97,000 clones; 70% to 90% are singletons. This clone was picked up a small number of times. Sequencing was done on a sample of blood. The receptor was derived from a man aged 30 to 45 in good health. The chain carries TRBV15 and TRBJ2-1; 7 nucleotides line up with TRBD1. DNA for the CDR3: TGTGCCACCAGCAGGAACCGGGACAGCAACAATGAGCAGTTCTTC. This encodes CATSRNRDSNNEQFF.